A selection of T cell receptor beta chains follows, all from one sample in a study of blood T cells in healthy people across ages. Each CDR3 protein is one row after TCRdb ran MiXCR on the 5' RACE reads. The table shows about 930,000 distinct CDR3 sequences, with roughly 28% occurring only once. This same sample was also taken into another study, of T cells of mothers and their children.

The sample comprised blood. The receptor source for this set is a woman between 40 and 55 years old in good health. The CDR3 runs from the conserved cysteine through the conserved F or W. D genes are given only for firm matches. Rows give clone size only sometimes, using once, few, many, or a class for an expanded clone.

D gene | J gene | clone size | V gene | CDR3 DNA | CDR3 protein
NA | TRBJ2-3 | NA | TRBV5-1 | TGCGCCAGCAGCTTGGGTCTTCTGGGGGTATCCACAGATACGCAGTATTTT | CASSLGLLGVSTDTQYF
NA | TRBJ2-7 | many | TRBV7-9 | TGTGCCAGCAGCTCAAGCAAGGGTTCCTACGAGCAGTACTTC | CASSSSKGSYEQYF
NA | TRBJ2-3 | many | TRBV7-7 | TGTGCTAGCAGCTTGGGCAACGCGGATACGCAGTATTTT | CASSLGNADTQYF
NA | TRBJ2-3 | few | TRBV21-1 | TGTGCCAGCAGCCCCCGCCGGGAAGCGGGGGGGACAGATACGCAGTATTTT | CASSPRREAGGTDTQYF
NA | TRBJ1-2 | NA | TRBV20-1 | TGCAGTGCTAGCAAGTTGGGTGGCTACACCTTC | CSASKLGGYTF
NA | TRBJ2-1 | many | TRBV10-3 | TGTGCCATCAGTGAACTTGGGACACGATCCTACAATGAGCAGTTCTTC | CAISELGTRSYNEQFF
TRBD2 | TRBJ2-3 | few | TRBV13 | TGTGCCAGCAGCCGGCCGGGACTAGCCACAGATACGCAGTATTTT | CASSRPGLATDTQYF
NA | TRBJ2-1 | NA | TRBV20-1 | TGCAGTGCTCGAACCGGGACTGACACCTACAATGAGCAGTTCTTC | CSARTGTDTYNEQFF
TRBD1 | TRBJ2-1 | NA | TRBV7-2 | TGTGCCAGCAGCTCCGCCGGGGACAGCTCCTACAATGAGCAGTTCTTC | CASSSAGDSSYNEQFF
NA | TRBJ2-7 | many | TRBV20-1 | TGCAGTGCTAGAACCGTTCACTCCTACGAGCAGTACTTC | CSARTVHSYEQYF
TRBD2 | TRBJ2-3 | NA | TRBV12-3/TRBV12-4 | TGTGCCAGCAGTTGGCTAGCGGTGAGAAGAGATACGCAGTATTTT | CASSWLAVRRDTQYF
TRBD1 | TRBJ2-3 | NA | TRBV6-5 | TGTGCCAGCAGCCTGACAGGGTCCCTTTACGCAGATACGCAGTATTTT | CASSLTGSLYADTQYF
TRBD1 | TRBJ2-2 | NA | TRBV7-9 | TGTGCCAGCAGCGCCCGGGACAGGGGCTTGAACACCGGGGAGCTGTTTTTT | CASSARDRGLNTGELFF
TRBD2 | TRBJ2-5 | NA | TRBV20-1 | TGCAGTGCTAGAGGCGGTAGCGGGGGCTCCCCAACCCAGTACTTC | CSARGGSGGSPTQYF
TRBD1 | TRBJ2-5 | many | TRBV24-1 | TGTGCCACCAGTGATGCCGACAGGGGGTACCAAGAGACCCAGTACTTC | CATSDADRGYQETQYF
NA | TRBJ2-5 | few | TRBV12-3/TRBV12-4 | TGTGCCAGCAGTTTATGGGCTGAACAAGAGACCCAGTACTTC | CASSLWAEQETQYF
TRBD1 | TRBJ1-5 | NA | TRBV7-2 | TGTGCCAGCAGGGGACAGGGGATTGGTCAGCCCCAGCATTTT | CASRGQGIGQPQHF